This TCR beta chain is drawn from a study of T cell clonality in common variable immunodeficiency. Per germline, CDR1 SGHDT and CDR2 YYEEEE. The ends lost 4 bases at V and 3 bases at J; junction bases unmatched: 9. The CDR3 is 15 residues long. Comment on this clone: The observed sequence ends 3 residues before the CDR3 terminus, with the missing tail filled in from the germline J gene.

Sequenced by immunoSEQ multiplex PCR; TCRdb stores in-frame clones only, minus some. The specimen gives roughly 48,000 clones without singletons; the ten biggest hold approximately 3%. Most patients and controls had Caucasian heritage. The chain carries TRBV5-6 and TRBJ1-2; 7 positions match TRBD1. Sequencing was performed on peripheral blood mononuclear cells. This receptor was obtained from a person between 18 and 75 years old in good health. The CDR3 region is CASSPPDRSYYGYTF. The CDR3 DNA, read in part, is TGTGCCAGCAGCCCCCCGGACAGGAGCTACTATGGC.